Sequencing of this T cell receptor (beta chain) was carried out in a study of spatial heterogeneity in lung cancer. Study-wide context: Sequencing was performed on follow-up PBMC samples when available, collected at a median of approximately two years after resection. Sequencing consistently turned up more beta-chain sequences than alpha-chain sequences.

The CDR3 runs to 16 residues. With 3 bases removed from V and 4 bases from J, the gap between germline ends came to 16 bases. This clonotype was found a few times. Its antigen is still unknown. The study's findings and limits: Whereas they appeared in blood less at follow-up, ubiquitous expanded tumor TCRs appeared there more at resection.

Noted time point: blood at routine non-recurrence follow-up after resection. A single record per CDR3 protein comes from TCRdb applying MiXCR to the 5' RACE reads. The sample lists about 100,000 distinct CDR3 sequences, approximately 19% seen once, with roughly a fifth in the top ten. The source is a male donor with early-stage non-small cell lung cancer. The input for sequencing was PBMCs, taken at follow-up. The chain carries TRBV12-3 or TRBV12-4 and TRBJ2-1; perhaps TRBD2 as D (7 bases). In nucleotides, the CDR3 is TGTGCCAGCAGTTTTGCCGGCGGGGGCCTTTACAATGAGCAGTTCTTC. Amino acids: CASSFAGGGLYNEQFF.